Shown below are 19 T cell receptor beta chains from a single sample sequenced in a study of breast tumors, draining lymph nodes, adjacent tissues. In TCRdb, the multiplex PCR reads were re-called with MiXCR into one record per CDR3 protein. The sample contains 250,000 or so distinct CDR3 sequences, over 25% of which appear only once. Breast cancer patients provided tissue from their axillary draining lymph nodes. Sequenced input: axillary lymph node tissue. All receptors come from a female donor with breast cancer. Some clones in this sample may be carry-over from other donors' samples.

The rearrangement joins TRBV5-1 to TRBJ1-4; D might be TRBD1 (5 bases). This CDR3 comprises 15 residues. Between the trimmed V and J ends, which lost 1 base and 6 bases, there was a span of 13 bases. CDR1 and CDR2 from the germline V gene are SGHRS and YFSETQ. The CDR3 sequence: CASSLLGVRDEKLFF. DNA of the CDR3: TGCGCCAGCAGCTTGTTGGGGGTGCGGGATGAAAAACTGTTTTTT.

This sequence joins TRBV27 and TRBJ2-7, with TRBD2 matching 8 bases. Germline loops: CDR1 MNHEY, CDR2 SMNVEV (reference sequence). The ends lost 9 bases at V and 3 bases at J; junction bases unmatched: 13. The CDR3 loop spans 15 amino acids. This CDR3 is CASQEGFGGVYEQYF. CDR3 nucleotide sequence: TGTGCCAGTCAAGAGGGATTCGGGGGGGTCTACGAGCAGTACTTC.

There are many counts of this clonotype. The V gene is TRBV20-1, the J gene TRBJ2-7, with 10 bases identical to TRBD2. This CDR3 has 16 residues. J was trimmed by 3 bases and V by 0 bases; bases with no gene match: 8. CDR1 DFQATT and CDR2 SNEGSKA come from the germline V gene (reference sequence). CDR3 residues: CSARDRFTSGNYEQYF. CDR3 sequence (DNA): TGCAGTGCTAGAGATCGTTTTACTAGCGGGAACTACGAGCAGTACTTC.

This clonotype was detected ten times or more. This chain joins TRBV11-2 and TRBJ1-6; 7 positions match TRBD1. J gave up 7 bases and V 1 base, and 10 bases lay outside the gene matches. Germline V gene lookup returns CDR1 SGHAT and CDR2 FQNNGV. This CDR3 has 17 residues. The CDR3 reads CASSLGGAGGRNSPLHF. In nucleotides, the CDR3 is TGTGCCAGCAGCTTAGGCGGGGCAGGGGGGAGGAATTCACCCCTCCACTTT.

This clonotype was found many times. This chain connects TRBV19 to TRBJ2-2; no definite D call. Per germline, CDR1 LNHDA and CDR2 SQIVND (reference sequence). The CDR3 runs to 15 residues. V gave up 3 bases and J gave up 7 bases, with 15 bases separating them. DNA of the CDR3: TGTGCCAGTAGTATGCGAGCCGGTGGTGGCGGGGAGCTGTTTTTT. It is translated as CASSMRAGGGGELFF.

This clonotype was seen ten or more times. The chain has TRBV10-3 and TRBJ1-2; no firm D call. CDR1 is ENHRY, CDR2 SYGVKD, per germline. V was pared by 3 bases and J by 3 bases, with 20 bases between. This CDR3 region has 17 residues. The CDR3 region is CAISDPGRGIQYYGYTF. The CDR3 DNA sequence: TGTGCCATCAGTGACCCCGGAAGAGGGATCCAATACTATGGCTACACCTTC.

This clonotype was observed many times. The CDR3 nucleotides are TGTGCCAGCAGCTCGTTAGCGGGAGCTAATACAGATACGCAGTATTTT. Amino acid sequence: CASSSLAGANTDTQYF. The chain carries TRBV7-6 and TRBJ2-3; 9 bases are a match to TRBD2. V was pared by 4 bases and J by 3 bases, with 8 bases of the junction left unmatched. The CDR3 runs 16 residues. CDR1 SGHVS and CDR2 FNYEAQ come from the germline V gene. The full variable domain, rest sourced from reference TRBV7-6 and TRBJ2-3, is GAGVSQSPRYKVTKRGQDVALRCDPISGHVSLYWYRQALGQGPEFLTYFNYEAQQDKSGLPNDRFSAERPEGSISTLTIQRTEQRDSAMYRCASSSLAGANTDTQYFGPGTRLTVL.

As to this clonotype: A read error may explain this, as a much larger clone is one base away. V usage is TRBV7-8 and J usage is TRBJ2-7, with 8 bases that match TRBD2. Germline V gene lookup returns CDR1 SGHVS and CDR2 FQNEAQ. CDR3 length: 13 residues. The CDR3 coding sequence is TGTGCCAGCAGCTTAGGGGGGGAGCGGGAGCGGTACTTC. It translates to CASSLGGERERYF.

This clonotype was counted at least ten times. The chain couples TRBV4-1 to TRBJ1-4; no firm D call. The germline V gene has CDR1 MGHRA and CDR2 YSYEKL. The length of the CDR3 is 15 residues. Trimming took 6 bases from V and 0 from J, leaving 11 bases between them. CDR3 coding DNA: TGCGCCAGCAGGGCGGCTCCGACAACTAATGAAAAACTGTTTTTT. This encodes CASRAAPTTNEKLFF.

Details on this clonotype: This clone may be a read error of a much larger clone one base away. The chain employs TRBV20-1 and TRBJ2-5; TRBD2 aligns across 7 bases. CDR3 size: 11 residues. Germline CDR1 DFQATT, CDR2 SNEGSKA (reference sequence). CDR3 nucleotide sequence: TGCAGTGCTAGAGCCGGGGGGACCCAGTGCTTC. It codes for CSARAGGTQCF.

For this clonotype: A read error may explain this, as a much larger clone is one base away. The chain has TRBV20-1 and TRBJ2-7; D is possibly TRBD2 (6 bases). CDR3 length: 15 amino acids. V lost 7 bases, J lost 6 bases, and 25 bases lay in between. Per germline, CDR1 DFQATT and CDR2 SNEGSKA (reference sequence). CDR3 sequence (DNA): TGCAGTGTGGAGGGCGGGAATATATCTTCCGGCGAGCAGTACTTC. Protein product: CSVEGGNISSGEQYF.

The gene calls are TRBV29-1 and TRBJ2-7, with D hard to call. The germline CDR1 and CDR2 sequences are SQVTM and ANQGSEA. The CDR3 loop spans 11 amino acids. Trimming took 8 bases from V and 3 from J, leaving 11 bases between them. The CDR3 DNA is TGCAGCTTTGGTAGCCGCTACGAGCAGTACTTC. Translation gives CSFGSRYEQYF.

The rearrangement joins TRBV11-3 to TRBJ1-6; D is undetermined. The CDR3 totals 17 residues. Germline loops: CDR1 SGHNT, CDR2 YENEEA. V lost 2 bases, J lost 8 bases, and 19 bases lay in between. The CDR3 sequence is CASSLNLASPGDSPLHF. DNA of the CDR3: TGTGCCAGCAGCTTAAATCTAGCATCGCCCGGCGATTCACCCCTCCACTTT.

In its sample, this clonotype was seen many times. The rearrangement uses TRBV11-3 and TRBJ2-2; D ambiguous. CDR3 length equals 14 residues. Trimming removed 3 bases from V and 6 bases from J, with 11 bases in between. Looked up from germline, CDR1 is SGHNT and CDR2 is YENEEA. The CDR3 region is CASSLARRSGELFF. The CDR3 DNA follows: TGTGCCAGCAGCTTGGCCCGAAGGTCCGGGGAGCTGTTTTTT.

Points on this clonotype: As the CDR3 is not closed by the conserved phenylalanine or tryptophan, this likely results from a read error. The chain uses TRBV7-9 and TRBJ1-1; maybe TRBD1 (5 bases). This CDR3 spans 10 amino acids. Germline loops: CDR1 SEHNR, CDR2 FQNEAQ (reference sequence). CDR3 amino acids: CVSGRGEAFL. DNA of the CDR3: TGTGTCAGCGGGAGGGGTGAAGCTTTCCTT.

In regard to this clonotype: Just one base apart from a much larger clone, this may be a read error. The chain recombines TRBV20-1 with TRBJ2-3; the D is unclear. Trimming took off 6 bases at V and 6 bases at J, with 16 bases between the two ends. Germline lookup yields CDR1 DFQATT and CDR2 SNEGSKA (reference sequence). The CDR3 contains 13 residues. CDR3 DNA sequence: TGCAGTGCCCCCGTGAGGCTCCTGGATACGCAGTATTTT. Protein: CSAPVRLLDTQYF.

This clonotype was found many times. The chain employs TRBV10-3 and TRBJ2-7; the match to TRBD2 covers 8 bases. CDR1 is ENHRY, CDR2 SYGVKD, per germline. The CDR3 has 15 residues. V lost 3 bases to trimming and J lost 7 bases; unmatched junction nucleotides: 11. Here the CDR3 DNA reads TGTGCCATCAGTGACGCCGGGACTAGGTCGTGGGAGCAGTACTTC. This gives the protein CAISDAGTRSWEQYF.

The table lists this clonotype with many counts. The rearrangement joins TRBV6-5 to TRBJ2-7, with 10 bases lining up with TRBD2. Germline V CDR1 and CDR2: MNHEY, SVGAGI. The V gene end was trimmed by 6 bases and the J gene end by 5 bases; junction bases not matched to a gene: 13. The CDR3 is 16 residues long. CDR3 in DNA: TGTGCCAGCAGGACCGTAGCGGGAGGTCGGGAGGACGAGCAGTACTTC. Translated, it gives CASRTVAGGREDEQYF.

To note about this clonotype: An end of the junction differs from the germline gene, which may be a read error. The chain uses TRBV15 and TRBJ1-4; TRBD1 is a possible D gene (5 bases). This CDR3 comprises 16 residues. CDR1 is LNHNV, CDR2 YYDKDF, per germline (reference sequence). CDR3 loop: CATSRDELGTSEKLSF. CDR3 sequence (DNA): TGTGCCACCAGCAGAGATGAGCTCGGGACGAGCGAAAAACTGTCTTTT.